The 14 T cell receptor beta chains presented below share a single source sample, sequenced in a study of T cells after yellow fever vaccination. Using its own MiXCR run on the 5' RACE reads, TCRdb lists one record per CDR3 protein. This table holds some 500,000 distinct CDR3 sequences, 13% found once. Sample: PBMCs, taken on the day of the yellow fever booster vaccination. The receptors derive from a young man who received the YFV17D yellow fever vaccine.

This clonotype was detected a few times. This chain uses TRBV5-1 with TRBJ2-1; TRBD2 matches 8 bases. Trimming took 3 bases from V and 4 from J; bases not matched to a gene: 6. The germline V gene encodes CDR1 SGHRS and CDR2 YFSETQ. This CDR3 region has 15 residues. The CDR3 reads CASSYSGGRYNEQFF. DNA for the CDR3: TGCGCCAGCAGCTATAGTGGCGGGAGGTACAATGAGCAGTTCTTC.

The chain uses TRBV9 and TRBJ2-2; the D gene is possibly TRBD2 (5 bases). Germline V gene data show CDR1 as SGDLS and CDR2 as YYNGEE. There are 15 residues in the CDR3. V was trimmed by 0 bases and J by 4 bases, leaving 10 bases between them. The CDR3 DNA reads as TGTGCCAGCAGCGTAGAGGCGGGTGCCACCGGGGAGCTGTTTTTT. This sequence encodes CASSVEAGATGELFF.

This clonotype was seen only a few times. This chain uses TRBV7-2 with TRBJ2-3; D tentatively reads TRBD1 or TRBD2 (5 bases each). Germline CDR1 reads SGHTA; CDR2 reads FQGNSA. Trimming took off 5 bases at V and 5 bases at J, with 14 bases between the two ends. The CDR3 has 14 residues. Here the CDR3 reads CASSPGTDRDTQYF. DNA of the CDR3: TGTGCCAGCAGCCCTGGGACCGATCGAGATACGCAGTATTTT.

A few counts support this clonotype. The V gene is TRBV7-9, the J gene TRBJ2-6; D unclear. V was pared by 5 bases and J by 3 bases, with 11 bases between. This CDR3 is 15 amino acids long. Germline lookup yields CDR1 SEHNR and CDR2 FQNEAQ (reference sequence). Here the CDR3 DNA reads TGTGCCAGCAGCCATGGGTTAGGTGGGGCCAACGTCCTGACTTTC. This encodes CASSHGLGGANVLTF.

This clonotype has just a few counts. This rearrangement joins TRBV18 to TRBJ1-5; possibly TRBD1 for D (5 bases). V lost 4 bases to trimming and J lost 6 bases, with 10 bases between them. The germline V gene encodes CDR1 KGHSH and CDR2 LQKENI. This CDR3 region has 13 residues. The CDR3: CASSQVGGQPQHF. The CDR3 DNA reads as TGTGCCAGCTCACAGGTCGGGGGTCAGCCCCAGCATTTT.

This clonotype occurred a few times. The gene calls are TRBV15 and TRBJ2-2; D might be TRBD1 or TRBD2, each matching 6 bases. Germline loops: CDR1 LNHNV, CDR2 YYDKDF (reference sequence). V was shortened by 8 bases and J by 4 bases, with 17 bases between the two germline ends. There are 15 residues in the CDR3. The CDR3 DNA reads as TGTGCCACCGTGGAGGGGGATAGTAGCACCGGGGAGCTGTTTTTT. Its translation is CATVEGDSSTGELFF.

The chain combines TRBV29-1 with TRBJ2-1, with TRBD2 matching over 15 bases. The CDR3 is 17 amino acids. Germline-derived CDR1 and CDR2 are SQVTM and ANQGSEA. The V gene end was trimmed by 8 bases and the J gene end by 7 bases; junction bases not matched to a gene: 15. CDR3 loop: CSIITGTSGRRVNEQFF. The CDR3 DNA is TGCAGCATAATAACCGGGACTAGCGGGAGGAGGGTAAATGAGCAGTTCTTC.

The rearrangement uses TRBV9 and TRBJ2-7; D not resolved. Trimming shortened V by 3 bases and J by 2 bases, and 15 bases separated the two germline ends. This CDR3 spans 15 amino acids. Germline CDR1 and CDR2: SGDLS and YYNGEE. The CDR3 DNA sequence: TGTGCCAGCAGCGCTGGTTTGGCCGCGGCCTACGAGCAGTACTTC. It specifies CASSAGLAAAYEQYF.

The gene calls are TRBV20-1 and TRBJ2-7, with TRBD2 identical over 8 bases. The CDR3 has 12 residues. Germline V gives CDR1 DFQATT, CDR2 SNEGSKA (reference sequence). Losses at the gene ends were 3 bases for V and 5 bases for J; bases not matched to a gene: 3. Here the CDR3 reads CSASGRVHEQYF. The DNA for the CDR3 is TGCAGTGCTAGCGGGAGGGTCCACGAGCAGTACTTC.

This chain uses TRBV7-2 with TRBJ1-2; 8 bases agree with TRBD1. The CDR3 totals 15 residues. The junction had 6 bases not matched to a gene; V was cut back by 2 bases and J by 4 bases. Germline V gene data show CDR1 as SGHTA and CDR2 as FQGNSA. The CDR3 is CASSLQGALGYGYTF. The CDR3 DNA reads as TGTGCCAGCAGCTTACAGGGGGCGCTGGGCTATGGCTACACCTTC.

This clonotype was seen only a few times. V gene TRBV7-9 combines with J gene TRBJ2-1; 9 bases are shared with TRBD1. The CDR3 loop spans 14 amino acids. V shed 3 bases and J 10 bases; nucleotides not matched to a gene: 7. Germline V gene sequence: CDR1 SEHNR, CDR2 FQNEAQ (reference sequence). The CDR3 spells CASSLANRGLEQFF. In DNA form, the CDR3 reads TGTGCCAGCAGCTTGGCAAACAGGGGGCTGGAGCAGTTCTTC.

This clonotype showed up just a few times. V gene TRBV7-2 combines with J gene TRBJ2-5; D gene unclear. The germline V gene has CDR1 SGHTA and CDR2 FQGNSA. Between the trimmed V and J ends, which lost 5 bases and 5 bases, there was a span of 15 bases. The CDR3 length is 14 residues. This CDR3 is CASSANGIGETQYF. The CDR3 nucleotides read TGTGCCAGCAGCGCCAATGGGATTGGGGAGACCCAGTACTTC.

The chain links TRBV15 to TRBJ2-3; 13 bases match TRBD2. With V trimmed by 7 bases and J by 7 bases, 5 bases remained unmatched. Germline CDR1 LNHNV, CDR2 YYDKDF (reference sequence). This CDR3 region has 14 residues. The CDR3 spells CATKGLAGTYTQYF. The CDR3 bases are TGTGCCACCAAGGGACTAGCGGGAACCTATACGCAGTATTTT.

This clonotype was counted between two and nine times. This chain links TRBV15 with TRBJ2-7, with D perhaps matching TRBD1 (6 bases). Germline V lookup: CDR1 LNHNV, CDR2 YYDKDF (reference sequence). The CDR3 contains 14 residues. The ends were cut back, 5 bases at V and 2 bases at J, with 13 bases in the middle. CDR3 bases: TGTGCCACCAGCCAAGGGGGATTCACCTACGAGCAGTACTTC. Protein sequence: CATSQGGFTYEQYF. Looking up the rest from reference TRBV15 and TRBJ2-7 gives the full variable domain: DAMVIQNPRYQVTQFGKPVTLSCSQTLNHNVMYWYQQKSSQAPKLLFHYYDKDFNNEADTPDNFQSRRPNTSFCFLDIRSPGLGDTAMYLCATSQGGFTYEQYFGPGTRLTVT.